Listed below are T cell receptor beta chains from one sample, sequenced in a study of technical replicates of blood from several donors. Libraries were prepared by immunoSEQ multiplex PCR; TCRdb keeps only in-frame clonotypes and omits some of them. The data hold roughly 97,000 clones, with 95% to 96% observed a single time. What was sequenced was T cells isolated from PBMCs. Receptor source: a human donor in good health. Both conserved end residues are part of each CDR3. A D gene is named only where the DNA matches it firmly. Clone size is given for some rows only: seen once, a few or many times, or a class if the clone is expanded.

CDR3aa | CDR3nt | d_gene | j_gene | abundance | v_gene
CASKGVDGGIGYSGANVLTF | TGTGCCAGCAAAGGAGTGGACGGGGGTATAGGATACTCTGGGGCCAACGTCCTGACTTTC | NA | TRBJ2-6 | NA | TRBV28
CASSQEPPWYSGREDNEQFF | TGTGCCAGCAGCCAAGAACCCCCTTGGTATAGCGGGAGGGAAGACAATGAGCAGTTCTTC | TRBD2 | TRBJ2-1 | NA | TRBV14
CASSLIVQGYQPQHF | TGTGCCAGCAGTTTAATCGTCCAGGGGTATCAGCCCCAGCATTTT | NA | TRBJ1-5 | NA | TRBV28
CASSRTGGLNQPQHF | TGTGCCAGCAGCCGGACAGGGGGCTTGAATCAGCCCCAGCATTTT | TRBD1 | TRBJ1-5 | NA | TRBV7-6
CASSLQQGRGGYTF | TGTGCCAGCAGTCTTCAACAGGGTCGAGGTGGCTACACCTTC | NA | TRBJ1-2 | once | TRBV2
CATTISGTGAKNIQYF | TGTGCCACCACAATTTCCGGGACAGGAGCCAAAAACATTCAGTACTTC | TRBD1 | TRBJ2-4 | once | TRBV7-9
CASSVGASGTYNEQFF | TGTGCCAGCAGCGTAGGGGCTAGCGGGACGTACAATGAGCAGTTCTTC | TRBD2 | TRBJ2-1 | NA | TRBV9
CASSAVAGAIIYEQYF | TGTGCCAGCAGTGCCGTAGCGGGAGCTATTATTTACGAGCAGTACTTC | TRBD2 | TRBJ2-7 | NA | TRBV6-1
CASSLEGAPYEQYF | TGCGCCAGCAGCTTGGAGGGGGCTCCCTACGAGCAGTACTTC | TRBD1 | TRBJ2-7 | NA | TRBV5-1
CASSYFGGRVNEQFF | TGTGCCAGCAGTTACTTTGGCGGGAGGGTCAATGAGCAGTTCTTC | TRBD2 | TRBJ2-1 | NA | TRBV6-5
CAILMDYRSNYGYTF | TGTGCCATCCTCATGGACTATCGGTCGAACTATGGCTACACCTTC | NA | TRBJ1-2 | NA | TRBV10-3
CASSHDGQGGSQPQHF | TGCGCCAGCAGCCATGACGGACAGGGGGGATCTCAGCCCCAGCATTTT | TRBD1 | TRBJ1-5 | NA | TRBV4-1
CASSQGRDNSYEQYF | TGTGCCAGCAGCCAAGGCCGGGACAACTCCTACGAGCAGTACTTC | NA | TRBJ2-7 | NA | TRBV4-2
CASSLGPGEGELFF | TGTGCCAGCAGCTTGGGGCCAGGGGAGGGGGAGCTGTTTTTT | NA | TRBJ2-2 | NA | TRBV5-6
CASSLTGYTEAFF | TGTGCCAGCAGTTTAACAGGCTACACTGAAGCTTTCTTT | NA | TRBJ1-1 | NA | TRBV27